The 5 T cell receptor beta chains in this list originate from one sample, sequenced in a study of patients and donors after allogeneic stem cell transplantation. TCRdb re-analysed the RT-PCR reads in MiXCR, keeping a single row per CDR3 protein. The sample contains approximately 200,000 distinct CDR3 sequences, less than 45% of which appear only once. Sequencing was done on a sample of blood, either unsorted or a sorted T cell fraction (not recorded which). These receptors all stem from a human donor who was either an allogeneic HSCT recipient or a stem cell or donor lymphocyte infusion donor (not recorded which). It is not recorded whose cells these are; they may come from a transplant donor.

The V and J genes are TRBV20-1 and TRBJ2-1; TRBD1 matches 11 bases. The ends lost 5 bases at V and 9 bases at J; junction bases unmatched: 9. Germline V gene data show CDR1 as DFQATT and CDR2 as SNEGSKA (reference sequence). CDR3 length: 14 amino acids. CDR3 sequence reads: CSAYRDRGISEQFF. CDR3 DNA: TGCAGTGCTTACCGGGACAGGGGGATCAGTGAGCAGTTCTTC.

The chain recombines TRBV7-9 with TRBJ1-4; D not resolved. This CDR3 comprises 17 residues. The V end was cut by 5 bases, the J end by 4 bases, with 20 bases between. The germline CDR1 and CDR2 sequences are SEHNR and FQNEAQ (reference sequence). This CDR3 is CASSPPGVQRVNEKLFF. The CDR3 region has the DNA TGTGCCAGCAGCCCTCCCGGGGTGCAACGGGTTAATGAAAAACTGTTTTTT.

This chain uses TRBV27 with TRBJ2-7; 8 nucleotides align to TRBD1. V lost 6 bases and J lost 0; bases outside the gene matches: 7. Germline loops: CDR1 MNHEY, CDR2 SMNVEV (reference sequence). This CDR3 is 15 amino acids long. This CDR3 is CASRAPGGPSYEQYF. CDR3 DNA: TGTGCCAGCAGAGCTCCAGGGGGCCCCTCCTACGAGCAGTACTTC.

In its sample, this clonotype was seen a few times. This chain connects TRBV5-1 to TRBJ2-5, with 10 bases that match TRBD2. V shed 4 bases, J shed 4 bases, and the junction held 7 bases outside the gene matches. This CDR3 spans 15 amino acids. The V gene's germline CDR1 is SGHRS and CDR2 YFSETQ. In nucleotides, the CDR3 is TGCGCCAGCAGCCGCCTAGCGGGAGTAGGAGAGACCCAGTACTTC. It encodes CASSRLAGVGETQYF.

V gene TRBV9 combines with J gene TRBJ2-5, with D hard to call. The CDR3 spans 12 residues. V was clipped by 3 bases and J by 5 bases, with 8 bases between them. The V gene's germline CDR1 is SGDLS and CDR2 YYNGEE. CDR3 DNA: TGTGCCAGCAGCGCCGACGGGGAGACCCAGTACTTC. It yields the protein CASSADGETQYF.